A single sample is the source of the 20 T cell receptor beta chains below, sequenced in a study of T cell changes during pregnancy in multiple sclerosis. Only in-frame clones appear in the TCRdb table, and some are missing; sequencing was by immunoSEQ multiplex PCR. Of roughly 72,000 clones in the sample, 94% are singletons; the top ten hold approximately 0.15%. The starting material was CD4+ T cells from peripheral blood mononuclear cells, obtained after pregnancy. These TCRs come from a female donor with multiple sclerosis, enrolled in a pregnancy study.

This sequence joins TRBV5-1 and TRBJ2-3; 12 bases line up with TRBD2. This CDR3 is 18 amino acids long. With V trimmed by 2 bases and J by 3 bases, 10 bases remained unmatched. Germline V gene data show CDR1 as SGHRS and CDR2 as YFSETQ. CDR3 residues: CASSLRGQLAGGTDTQYF. The CDR3 DNA reads TGCGCCAGCAGCTTAAGGGGCCAACTAGCGGGAGGTACAGATACGCAGTATTTT.

This clone was seen just once. An end of the junction does not agree with germline; a read error may underlie this. The chain links TRBV10-3 to TRBJ2-2; D remains unclear. The CDR3 sequence is 12 residues long. The germline V gene encodes CDR1 ENHRY and CDR2 SYGVKD. The CDR3 loop is CATSPSSGELFF. The CDR3 nucleotides read TGTGCCACCAGTCCCAGTTCCGGGGAGCTGTTTTTT.

This chain connects TRBV7-3 to TRBJ2-3; D perhaps matches TRBD1 (6 bases). Germline CDR1 SGHTA, CDR2 FQGTGA. The germline V and J ends were trimmed by 1 base and 4 bases, with 18 bases remaining between them. This CDR3 has 17 amino acids. The CDR3 region is CASSLIGARGTADTQYF. CDR3 bases: TGTGCCAGCAGCTTAATAGGTGCCAGGGGTACCGCAGATACGCAGTATTTT.

The V call is TRBV9, the J call TRBJ2-4; TRBD1 aligns across 10 bases. After removal of 3 bases from V and 7 bases from J, the junction contained 4 bases not matched to a gene. The length of the CDR3 is 14 residues. Per germline, CDR1 SGDLS and CDR2 YYNGEE. CDR3 region: CASSAGTGVNIQYF. CDR3 in DNA: TGTGCCAGCAGCGCCGGGACAGGGGTTAACATTCAGTACTTC.

The J gene is TRBJ2-5, the V gene TRBV19, with 9 bases that match TRBD1. From germline, CDR1 is LNHDA and CDR2 SQIVND (reference sequence). The ends lost 5 bases at V and 4 bases at J; junction bases unmatched: 5. This CDR3 has 14 residues. For the CDR3, the DNA is TGTGCCAGTAGTGTGACAGGGGGACGAGAGACCCAGTACTTC. Translating gives CASSVTGGRETQYF.

The genes are TRBV7-8 and TRBJ2-5; TRBD2 matches 12 bases. V lost 1 base, J lost 4 bases, and 10 bases stayed unmatched. The germline CDR1 and CDR2 sequences are SGHVS and FQNEAQ. This CDR3 has 18 amino acids. CDR3 sequence (DNA): TGTGCCAGCAGCTTAGGGGCTAGCGGGAGGGGAAGGGGAGAGACCCAGTACTTC. This translates into CASSLGASGRGRGETQYF.

The chain employs TRBV28 and TRBJ1-5; unclear D gene. The V end was cut by 10 bases, the J end by 0 bases, with 16 bases between. Germline CDR1 MDHEN, CDR2 SYDVKM. CDR3 size: 15 residues. CDR3 DNA: TGTGCCACCACGGAGAGACGGGGTAGCAATCAGCCCCAGCATTTT. Translation: CATTERRGSNQPQHF.

The V and J genes are TRBV2 and TRBJ2-7; 10 bases are shared with TRBD2. The germline CDR1 and CDR2 sequences are SNHLY and FYNNEI. Trimming removed 4 bases from V and 2 bases from J; junction bases left unmatched: 5. The CDR3 is 15 amino acids. The CDR3 coding sequence is TGTGCCAGCAGTGCTAGCGGGAGAGGGACCTACGAGCAGTACTTC. Residues: CASSASGRGTYEQYF.

The chain has TRBV18 and TRBJ2-4; TRBD1 aligns across 8 bases. The CDR3 runs 17 residues. Trimming at V came to 2 bases and at J to 0 bases, leaving 6 bases not matched to a gene. Germline CDR1 is KGHSH and CDR2 is LQKENI. CDR3 amino acids: CASSPGQGRVAKNIQYF. In DNA form, the CDR3 reads TGTGCCAGCTCACCAGGACAGGGAAGGGTAGCCAAAAACATTCAGTACTTC.

The chain couples TRBV19 to TRBJ1-5; 8 nucleotides line up with TRBD1. CDR1 LNHDA and CDR2 SQIVND come from the germline V gene (reference sequence). V lost 0 bases and J lost 7; bases outside the gene matches: 8. The CDR3 is 16 residues long. Here the CDR3 reads CASSIDPGGAGQPQHF. CDR3 DNA sequence: TGTGCCAGTAGTATAGATCCAGGGGGCGCCGGCCAGCCCCAGCATTTT.

The rearrangement uses TRBV28 and TRBJ2-5, with D unresolved. The CDR3 has 11 residues. V was cut by 4 bases and J by 5 bases, with 5 bases left in between. CDR1 and CDR2 from the germline V gene are MDHEN and SYDVKM. As DNA, the CDR3 is TGTGCCAGCAGTTCTTATGAGACCCAGTACTTC. It codes for CASSSYETQYF.

This chain joins TRBV2 and TRBJ2-7; 11 bases fit TRBD2. The CDR3 covers 13 residues. The germline CDR1 and CDR2 sequences are SNHLY and FYNNEI. J was trimmed by 3 bases and V by 6 bases; bases with no gene match: 1. The CDR3 DNA follows: TGTGCCAGCAGGGGGACTAGCGGCTACGAGCAGTACTTC. Translated, it gives CASRGTSGYEQYF. Using reference TRBV2 and TRBJ2-7 for the parts outside the CDR3, the full variable domain is EPEVTQTPSHQVTQMGQEVILRCVPISNHLYFYWYRQILGQKVEFLVSFYNNEISEKSEIFDDQFSVERPDGSNFTLKIRSTKLEDSAMYFCASRGTSGYEQYFGPGTRLTVT.

This sequence joins TRBV4-3 and TRBJ2-1, with D maybe TRBD2 (6 bases). Germline V gene data show CDR1 as LGHNA and CDR2 as YSLEER. This CDR3 region has 14 residues. Trimming took off 3 bases at V and 6 bases at J, with 12 bases between the two ends. CDR3 protein: CASSQWTIVNEQFF. The CDR3 DNA follows: TGCGCCAGCAGCCAGTGGACTATTGTCAATGAGCAGTTCTTC.

The chain joins TRBV6-5 to TRBJ2-2; no definite D call. The CDR3 extends over 15 amino acids. CDR1 and CDR2 from the germline V gene are MNHEY and SVGAGI. Deletions cut 2 bases from V and 1 base from J, with 8 bases between. CDR3 amino acids: CASSYVALNTGELFF. The CDR3 DNA follows: TGTGCCAGCAGTTACGTGGCCCTGAACACCGGGGAGCTGTTTTTT.

The chain carries TRBV20-1 and TRBJ1-2, with D unclear. This CDR3 comprises 10 residues. V was shortened by 5 bases and J by 2 bases, with 3 bases between the two germline ends. CDR1 and CDR2 from the germline V gene are DFQATT and SNEGSKA (reference sequence). CDR3: CSAPNYGYTF. CDR3 DNA sequence: TGCAGTGCTCCAAACTATGGCTACACCTTC.

This chain uses TRBV28 with TRBJ2-3; 11 bases align to TRBD2. The J segment lost 4 bases and the V segment lost 6 bases, leaving 9 bases of the junction unmatched. Germline V CDR1 and CDR2: MDHEN, SYDVKM. CDR3 length: 16 amino acids. The CDR3 nucleotides are TGTGCCAGCAGGACCGGGACTAGCGGTTTCTCAGATACGCAGTATTTT. Protein product: CASRTGTSGFSDTQYF.

The V call is TRBV7-8, the J call TRBJ1-1, with a weak D call TRBD1 (5 bases). The CDR3 runs 15 residues. The germline V gene has CDR1 SGHVS and CDR2 FQNEAQ. V shed 0 bases and J shed 1 base, with 9 bases lying between them. The DNA for the CDR3 is TGTGCCAGCAGCTTAGCGGGGGGGAGGAACACTGAAGCTTTCTTT. Encoded protein: CASSLAGGRNTEAFF. The variable domain in full, completed from reference TRBV7-8 and TRBJ1-1, reads GAGVSQSPRYKVAKRGQDVALRCDPISGHVSLFWYQQALGQGPEFLTYFQNEAQLDKSGLPSDRFFAERPEGSVSTLKIQRTQQEDSAVYLCASSLAGGRNTEAFFGQGTRLTVV.

This chain uses TRBV29-1 with TRBJ1-2; D uncertain. The germline V and J ends were trimmed by 4 bases and 4 bases, with 10 bases remaining between them. Germline V CDR1 and CDR2: SQVTM, ANQGSEA. This CDR3 region has 12 residues. The CDR3 protein is CSVGGKGYGYTF. CDR3 coding DNA: TGCAGCGTTGGCGGGAAAGGCTATGGCTACACCTTC.

This sequence joins TRBV28 and TRBJ2-1, with D possibly being TRBD1 (6 bases). This CDR3 comprises 16 residues. Germline assignment: CDR1 MDHEN and CDR2 SYDVKM. Trimming removed 5 bases from V and 2 bases from J, with 16 bases in between. In DNA, the CDR3 is TGTGCCAGCAGTCCCCAGACAGGCCTAACCTACAATGAGCAGTTCTTC. Translated, it gives CASSPQTGLTYNEQFF.

The chain recombines TRBV7-9 with TRBJ1-1; maybe TRBD1 (5 bases). The CDR3 sequence is 16 residues long. V dropped 1 base and J dropped 0 bases, with 12 bases sitting between them. The V gene's germline CDR1 is SEHNR and CDR2 FQNEAQ (reference sequence). The CDR3 region is CASSLGIGTMNTEAFF. The CDR3 region has the DNA TGTGCCAGCAGCTTAGGTATTGGGACTATGAACACTGAAGCTTTCTTT. The full variable domain, with the rest looked up from reference TRBV7-9 and TRBJ1-1, is DTGVSQNPRHKITKRGQNVTFRCDPISEHNRLYWYRQTLGQGPEFLTYFQNEAQLEKSRLLSDRFSAERPKGSFSTLEIQRTEQGDSAMYLCASSLGIGTMNTEAFFGQGTRLTVV.